These 17 T cell receptor beta chains were sequenced from one sample in a study of persistence of HIV-infected CD4 T cells. Stimulation used 8.5 to 10 ug/mL lysate from CMV-infected fibroblasts. Sorting selected CD4+ T cells upregulating both CD40 ligand and CD69. These receptors' targets are unknown. Sequencing used immunoSEQ version 4 in survey mode. Assay used: immunoSEQ multiplex PCR; TCRdb lists only in-frame clones, some missing. Counted here are about 15,000 clones, about three quarters occurring once; the ten biggest clones make up about 18%. The sequencing here drew on CD4+ T cells sorted from PBMCs after roughly 18-hour stimulation, taken from a patient who received antiretroviral therapy. The receptors derive from an adult man with HIV who was CMV-seropositive.

The CDR3 protein is CASSFLGGPSNQPQHF. The CDR3 DNA reads as TGTGCCAGCAGCTTCTTGGGGGGCCCAAGCAATCAGCCCCAGCATTTT. J is TRBJ1-5 and V is TRBV7-2; possible D gene TRBD1, 6 bases. Per germline, CDR1 SGHTA and CDR2 FQGNSA. Between the trimmed V and J ends, which lost 3 bases and 1 base, there was a span of 13 bases. The CDR3 runs 16 residues. Based on the CDR3 plus reference TRBV7-2 and TRBJ1-5, the full variable domain is GAGVSQSPSNKVTEKGKDVELRCDPISGHTALYWYRQSLGQGLEFLIYFQGNSAPDKSGLPSDRFSAERTGGSVSTLTIQRTQQEDSAVYLCASSFLGGPSNQPQHFGDGTRLSIL.

The chain is built from TRBV10-3 and TRBJ1-5, with D tentatively TRBD1 (5 bases). The germline V gene has CDR1 ENHRY and CDR2 SYGVKD. Trimming shortened V by 4 bases and J by 4 bases, and 14 bases separated the two germline ends. This CDR3 is built from 15 residues. CDR3 DNA sequence: TGTGCCATCAGTGGAGGGCAGGGTGAAAATCAGCCCCAGCATTTT. Translation gives CAISGGQGENQPQHF.

The chain combines TRBV4-1 with TRBJ1-5, with D tentatively TRBD1 (6 bases). The CDR3 has 16 residues. The V gene lost 1 base and the J gene lost 5 bases, with 15 bases spanning the gap. Germline CDR1 MGHRA, CDR2 YSYEKL. CDR3 amino acids: CASSQGPGTPHQPQHF. The CDR3 DNA reads as TGCGCCAGCAGCCAAGGACCCGGGACACCCCATCAGCCCCAGCATTTT.

The chain joins TRBV6-5 to TRBJ2-7; D gene unclear. The V end lost 8 bases, the J end lost 2 bases, and 13 bases lay between the germline ends. Germline CDR1 is MNHEY and CDR2 is SVGAGI. This CDR3 region has 13 residues. CDR3 loop: CASAVARTYEQYF. The CDR3 coding sequence is TGTGCCAGCGCGGTAGCCCGTACCTACGAGCAGTACTTC.

CDR3 loop: CASSLGPSGGNEQFF. For the CDR3, the DNA is TGCGCCAGCAGCCTTGGACCTAGCGGTGGCAATGAGCAGTTCTTC. The V gene is TRBV5-1, the J gene TRBJ2-1; 7 bases map to TRBD2. V shed 4 bases, J shed 6 bases, and the junction held 10 bases outside the gene matches. Germline V CDR1 and CDR2: SGHRS, YFSETQ. CDR3 length equals 15 residues.

V gene TRBV3-1 (or the pseudogene TRBV3-2) combines with J gene TRBJ1-5; D call uncertain. V was clipped by 3 bases and J by 1 base, with 7 bases between them. The V gene's germline CDR1 is LGHDT and CDR2 YNNKEL (reference sequence). The CDR3 is 14 amino acids. CDR3 amino acids: CASSHFGSNQPQHF. The CDR3 nucleotides are TGTGCCAGCAGCCACTTCGGGAGCAATCAGCCCCAGCATTTT.

This clone is categorized as large. The CDR3 loop is CASREGQAGELFF. CDR3 bases: TGTGCCAGCAGAGAGGGACAGGCCGGGGAGCTGTTTTTT. This sequence joins TRBV27 and TRBJ2-2, with TRBD1 matching over 8 bases. Germline CDR1 and CDR2: MNHEY and SMNVEV (reference sequence). This CDR3 is built from 13 residues. V trimming: 6 bases; J trimming: 6 bases; junction bases outside the gene matches: 3.

CDR3 region: CASRDGISGANVLTF. The CDR3 coding sequence is TGCGCCAGCCGGGACGGGATCTCTGGGGCCAACGTCCTGACTTTC. The chain couples TRBV5-1 to TRBJ2-6, with D tentatively TRBD1 or TRBD2 (5 bases each). V lost 7 bases and J lost 0, with 11 bases in between. This CDR3 region has 15 residues. Germline V lookup: CDR1 SGHRS, CDR2 YFSETQ.

The chain couples TRBV5-1 to TRBJ2-1; D remains ambiguous. CDR3 length equals 16 residues. Germline V gene data show CDR1 as SGHRS and CDR2 as YFSETQ. V gave up 0 bases and J gave up 8 bases, with 18 bases separating them. The CDR3 loop is CASSLGAGRNMDEQFF. In DNA form, the CDR3 reads TGCGCCAGCAGCTTGGGAGCAGGCAGGAATATGGATGAGCAGTTCTTC. Drawing the rest from reference TRBV5-1 and TRBJ2-1, the complete variable domain is KAGVTQTPRYLIKTRGQQVTLSCSPISGHRSVSWYQQTPGQGLQFLFEYFSETQRNKGNFPGRFSGRQFSNSRSEMNVSTLELGDSALYLCASSLGAGRNMDEQFFGPGTRLTVL.

This clone was seen only once. This sequence joins TRBV24-1 and TRBJ2-7, with a weak D call TRBD1 (5 bases). The V and J ends lost 3 bases and 2 bases respectively, with 13 bases between them. This CDR3 has 15 residues. Germline V gene sequence: CDR1 KGHDR, CDR2 SFDVKD. CDR3 region: CATSDGSGSPYEQYF. CDR3 bases: TGTGCCACCAGTGATGGGTCAGGGTCCCCCTACGAGCAGTACTTC.

About this clone itself: This specimen includes other DNA sequences encoding the same CDR3. CDR3 bases: TGTGCCAGCAGTTTATCGGGACAGGGGTATGGCTACACCTTC. Translation: CASSLSGQGYGYTF. The chain employs TRBV28 and TRBJ1-2; 10 bases fit TRBD1. CDR3 length equals 14 residues. Trimming at V came to 1 base and at J to 5 bases, leaving 1 base not matched to a gene. Germline lookup yields CDR1 MDHEN and CDR2 SYDVKM.

This chain links TRBV2 with TRBJ2-2; 11 nucleotides align to TRBD2. Germline V gene lookup returns CDR1 SNHLY and CDR2 FYNNEI. Trimming cost V 6 bases and J 0 bases; bases outside gene matches: 6. The CDR3 loop spans 17 amino acids. DNA of the CDR3: TGTGCCAGCAGCCGACTAGCGGGGCCATCGAACACCGGGGAGCTGTTTTTT. Translation gives CASSRLAGPSNTGELFF. The variable domain in full, with the rest retrieved from reference TRBV2 and TRBJ2-2, is EPEVTQTPSHQVTQMGQEVILRCVPISNHLYFYWYRQILGQKVEFLVSFYNNEISEKSEIFDDQFSVERPDGSNFTLKIRSTKLEDSAMYFCASSRLAGPSNTGELFFGEGSRLTVL.

CDR3 residues: CASRRGITDTQYF. CDR3 coding DNA: TGCGCCAGCAGACGAGGTATCACAGATACGCAGTATTTT. The chain has TRBV5-1 and TRBJ2-3; D gene unclear. The CDR3 sequence is 13 residues long. Germline lookup yields CDR1 SGHRS and CDR2 YFSETQ. With 5 bases removed from V and 2 bases from J, the gap between germline ends came to 9 bases.

The chain employs TRBV18 and TRBJ1-1; 9 bases are shared with TRBD1. Germline-derived CDR1 and CDR2 are KGHSH and LQKENI. This CDR3 spans 13 amino acids. V gave up 4 bases and J gave up 3 bases; unmatched junction bases: 0. CDR3 residues: CASSRQGDTEAFF. The CDR3 nucleotides read TGTGCCAGCTCACGACAGGGGGACACTGAAGCTTTCTTT. The entire variable domain, with the rest obtained from reference TRBV18 and TRBJ1-1, is as follows: NAGVMQNPRHLVRRRGQEARLRCSPMKGHSHVYWYRQLPEEGLKFMVYLQKENIIDESGMPKERFSAEFPKEGPSILRIQQVVRGDSAAYFCASSRQGDTEAFFGQGTRLTVV.

The chain couples TRBV5-1 to TRBJ1-6; 7 bases map to TRBD1. J gave up 7 bases and V 9 bases, and 10 bases lay outside the gene matches. Looked up from germline, CDR1 is SGHRS and CDR2 is YFSETQ. The CDR3 runs to 14 residues. The CDR3 sequence: CATSTGSENSPLHF. The DNA of the CDR3 is TGCGCCACCTCGACAGGGTCGGAGAATTCACCCCTCCACTTT.

Relative to its sample, this clone is medium-sized. The V gene is TRBV28, the J gene TRBJ2-7, with no clear D. The V end was cut by 2 bases, the J end by 5 bases, with 7 bases between. Germline V lookup: CDR1 MDHEN, CDR2 SYDVKM. The CDR3 length is 12 residues. CDR3 loop: CASSLEFNEQYF. The CDR3 DNA is TGTGCCAGCAGTTTAGAATTCAACGAGCAGTACTTC.

This chain joins TRBV3-1 (or the pseudogene TRBV3-2) and TRBJ2-4; 8 positions match TRBD1. This CDR3 region has 14 residues. Germline V gene sequence: CDR1 LGHDT, CDR2 YNNKEL (reference sequence). V dropped 3 bases and J dropped 4; count of bases not matched to a gene: 2. The CDR3 loop is CASSHGQGKNIQYF. CDR3 coding DNA: TGTGCCAGCAGCCACGGACAGGGTAAAAACATTCAGTACTTC.